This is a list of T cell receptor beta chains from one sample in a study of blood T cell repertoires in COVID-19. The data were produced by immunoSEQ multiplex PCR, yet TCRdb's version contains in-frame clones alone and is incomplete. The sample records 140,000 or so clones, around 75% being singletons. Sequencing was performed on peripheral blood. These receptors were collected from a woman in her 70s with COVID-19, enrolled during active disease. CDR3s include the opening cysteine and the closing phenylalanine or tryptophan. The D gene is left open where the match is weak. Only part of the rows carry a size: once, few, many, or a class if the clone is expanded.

DNA: TGTGCCAGCAGTGAACGGAGGCGGGCCACTGAAGCTTTCTTT
CDR3: CASSERRRATEAFF
size: .
V: TRBV6-1
J: TRBJ1-1
D: .

DNA: TGTGCCAGCAGCTTAATGAGGCCGGGGTACACTGAAGCTTTCTTT
CDR3: CASSLMRPGYTEAFF
size: .
V: TRBV7-2
J: TRBJ1-1
D: .

DNA: TGTGCCAGCAGCTTATTTCGGGGGGAGTACACTGAAGCTTTCTTT
CDR3: CASSLFRGEYTEAFF
size: .
V: TRBV7-9
J: TRBJ1-1
D: .

DNA: TGTGCCAGCAGGCTCTGGGGGGGCAGGGAGAACACTGAAGCTTTCTTT
CDR3: CASRLWGGRENTEAFF
size: .
V: TRBV27
J: TRBJ1-1
D: .

DNA: TGTGCCTGGAGTCCCTCCCGGCAACTGTCGGGTCAGCCCCAGCATTTT
CDR3: CAWSPSRQLSGQPQHF
size: .
V: TRBV30
J: TRBJ1-5
D: .

DNA: TGTGCCAGCGTCCCTAAGCGGGGGGGGCCTGAGAATACGCAGTATTTT
CDR3: CASVPKRGGPENTQYF
size: .
V: TRBV27
J: TRBJ2-3
D: TRBD2

DNA: TGCGCCAGCAGCGCTCAACAGGGGTTAGGGGAGCTGTTTTTT
CDR3: CASSAQQGLGELFF
size: .
V: TRBV4-1
J: TRBJ2-2
D: TRBD1

DNA: TGTGCCAGCAGCCAAGATCGACAGTCCTCTGGAAACACCATATATTTT
CDR3: CASSQDRQSSGNTIYF
size: .
V: TRBV14
J: TRBJ1-3
D: .

DNA: TGTGCCAGCAGTGAAATGATAGGGAGGCATGAGCAGTTCTTC
CDR3: CASSEMIGRHEQFF
size: .
V: TRBV6-1
J: TRBJ2-1
D: .

DNA: TGTGCCACCGGTCCCGGGACAGGGCCCAATCAGCCCCAGCATTTT
CDR3: CATGPGTGPNQPQHF
size: .
V: TRBV24-1
J: TRBJ1-5
D: TRBD1

DNA: TGTGCCAGCAGTTTGGCCGCGATACAGGTTTCACATGGCTACACCTTC
CDR3: CASSLAAIQVSHGYTF
size: .
V: TRBV28
J: TRBJ1-2
D: .

DNA: TGTGCCAGCAGTTACTCGAGCGAAGGCACCGGGGAGCTGTTTTTT
CDR3: CASSYSSEGTGELFF
size: many
V: TRBV6-2/TRBV6-3
J: TRBJ2-2
D: .

DNA: TGTGCCAGCAGCCAAGCAGGGGGGCGGGATACGCAGTATTTT
CDR3: CASSQAGGRDTQYF
size: .
V: TRBV7-3
J: TRBJ2-3
D: .

DNA: TGTGCCAGCAGCTTAAACAAGAATGGCTACACCTTC
CDR3: CASSLNKNGYTF
size: few
V: TRBV7-9
J: TRBJ1-2
D: .

DNA: TGCAGCGTTGAAGATCAGGGTCCCACTAACTATGGCTACACCTTC
CDR3: CSVEDQGPTNYGYTF
size: .
V: TRBV29-1
J: TRBJ1-2
D: .

DNA: TGTGCCGGGACGACCGAAACAGGGACCACCGGGGAGCTGTTTTTT
CDR3: CAGTTETGTTGELFF
size: .
V: TRBV6-5
J: TRBJ2-2
D: .

DNA: TGTGCCAGCAGTGAGACGGGTAGACAGGGGGGAGTATATAGCAATCAGCCCCAGCATTTT
CDR3: CASSETGRQGGVYSNQPQHF
size: .
V: TRBV2
J: TRBJ1-5
D: TRBD1

DNA: TGCGCCAGCAGCTTGGGGCTCACCCGGGTCTCTGGAAACACCATATATTTT
CDR3: CASSLGLTRVSGNTIYF
size: .
V: TRBV5-1
J: TRBJ1-3
D: .

DNA: TGTGCCAGCGGGGGCCGGGTTTCGGACAGGGGGAGCGTGGAGACCCAGTACTTC
CDR3: CASGGRVSDRGSVETQYF
size: few
V: TRBV7-7
J: TRBJ2-5
D: TRBD1

DNA: TGTGCCAGCAGTGTCCGGCCCCCTCAGGGCGAGACCCAGTACTTC
CDR3: CASSVRPPQGETQYF
size: .
V: TRBV2
J: TRBJ2-5
D: .

DNA: TGTGCCAGCAGCGAGGACACTTACTCTGGAAACACCATATATTTT
CDR3: CASSEDTYSGNTIYF
size: .
V: TRBV3-1/TRBV3-2
J: TRBJ1-3
D: .

DNA: TGTGCCAGCAGAAATGGACAGGGGGGCTCTGGAAACACCATATATTTT
CDR3: CASRNGQGGSGNTIYF
size: .
V: TRBV28
J: TRBJ1-3
D: TRBD1

DNA: TGTGCCAGCAGCTTAGGCTCCGGGACAGGGGGCGCACAGACCCAGTACTTC
CDR3: CASSLGSGTGGAQTQYF
size: .
V: TRBV11-2
J: TRBJ2-5
D: TRBD1

DNA: TGTGCCAGTAGTAAGAGAGGGTGGGGTGGACAGGGGGCAACCGAAGAGACCCAGTACTTC
CDR3: CASSKRGWGGQGATEETQYF
size: .
V: TRBV19
J: TRBJ2-5
D: TRBD1

DNA: TGCGCCAGCAGCTTCACAGAGAACACTGAAGCTTTCTTT
CDR3: CASSFTENTEAFF
size: .
V: TRBV5-1
J: TRBJ1-1
D: .

DNA: TGTGCCAGCAGCAAGACAGGGTCTACTAATGAAAAACTGTTTTTT
CDR3: CASSKTGSTNEKLFF
size: .
V: TRBV7-9
J: TRBJ1-4
D: TRBD1

DNA: TGTGCCAGCAGCAAGACAGGGCTTGCAACTAATGAAAAACTGTTTTTT
CDR3: CASSKTGLATNEKLFF
size: .
V: TRBV11-2
J: TRBJ1-4
D: TRBD1